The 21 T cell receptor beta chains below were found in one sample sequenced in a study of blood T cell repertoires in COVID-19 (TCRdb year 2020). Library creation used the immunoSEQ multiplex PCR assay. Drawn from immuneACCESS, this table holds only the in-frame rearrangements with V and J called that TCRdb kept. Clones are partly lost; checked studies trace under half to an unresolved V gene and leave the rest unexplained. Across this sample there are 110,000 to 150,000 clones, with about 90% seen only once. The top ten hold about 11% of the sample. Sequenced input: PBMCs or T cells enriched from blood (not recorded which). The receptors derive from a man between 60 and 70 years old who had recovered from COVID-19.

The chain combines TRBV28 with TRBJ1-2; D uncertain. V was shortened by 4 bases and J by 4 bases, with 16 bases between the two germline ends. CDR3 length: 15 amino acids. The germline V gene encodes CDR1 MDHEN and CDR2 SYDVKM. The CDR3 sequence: CASSSPRPSGYGYTF. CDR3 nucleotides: TGTGCCAGCAGTTCCCCCCGGCCCTCGGGCTATGGCTACACCTTC.

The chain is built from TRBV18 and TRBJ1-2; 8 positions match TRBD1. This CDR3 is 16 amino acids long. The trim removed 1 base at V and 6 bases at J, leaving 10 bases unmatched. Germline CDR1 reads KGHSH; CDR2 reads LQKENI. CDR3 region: CASSPRRLKTGDGYTF. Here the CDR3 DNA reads TGTGCCAGCTCACCACGGAGGTTGAAGACAGGGGATGGCTACACCTTC.

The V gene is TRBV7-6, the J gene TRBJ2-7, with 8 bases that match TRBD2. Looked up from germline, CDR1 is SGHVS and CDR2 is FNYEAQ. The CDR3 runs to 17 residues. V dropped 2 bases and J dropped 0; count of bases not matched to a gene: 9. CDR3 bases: TGTGCCAGCAGCTTATGGCCGGGGGGGGAGAGCTCCTACGAGCAGTACTTC. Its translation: CASSLWPGGESSYEQYF. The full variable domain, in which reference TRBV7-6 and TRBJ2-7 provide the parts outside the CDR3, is GAGVSQSPRYKVTKRGQDVALRCDPISGHVSLYWYRQALGQGPEFLTYFNYEAQQDKSGLPNDRFSAERPEGSISTLTIQRTEQRDSAMYRCASSLWPGGESSYEQYFGPGTRLTVT.

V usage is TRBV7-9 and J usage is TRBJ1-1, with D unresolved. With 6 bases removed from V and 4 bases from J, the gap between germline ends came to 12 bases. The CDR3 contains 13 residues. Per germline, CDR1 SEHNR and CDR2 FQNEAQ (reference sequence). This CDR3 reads CASRRPRSTEAFF. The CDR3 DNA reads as TGTGCCAGCAGACGACCCCGGAGCACTGAAGCTTTCTTT. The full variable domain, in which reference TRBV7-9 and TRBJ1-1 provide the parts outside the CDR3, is DTGVSQNPRHKITKRGQNVTFRCDPISEHNRLYWYRQTLGQGPEFLTYFQNEAQLEKSRLLSDRFSAERPKGSFSTLEIQRTEQGDSAMYLCASRRPRSTEAFFGQGTRLTVV.

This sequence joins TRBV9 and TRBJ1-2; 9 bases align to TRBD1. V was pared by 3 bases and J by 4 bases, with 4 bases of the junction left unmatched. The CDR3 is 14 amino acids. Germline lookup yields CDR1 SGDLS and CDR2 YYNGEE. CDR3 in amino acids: CASSGGQGAYGYTF. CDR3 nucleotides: TGTGCCAGCAGCGGGGGACAGGGAGCCTATGGCTACACCTTC.

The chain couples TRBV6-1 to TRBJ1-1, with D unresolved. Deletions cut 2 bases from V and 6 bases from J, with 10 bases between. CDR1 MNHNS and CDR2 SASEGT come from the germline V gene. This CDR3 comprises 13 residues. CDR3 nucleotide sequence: TGTGCCAGCAGTGAATTACGGAGGGCTGAAGCTTTCTTT. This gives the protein CASSELRRAEAFF.

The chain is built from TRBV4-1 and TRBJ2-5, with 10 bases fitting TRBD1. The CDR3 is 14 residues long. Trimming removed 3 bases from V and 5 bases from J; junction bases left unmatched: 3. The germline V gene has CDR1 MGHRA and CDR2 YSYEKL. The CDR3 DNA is TGCGCCAGCAGCCATCCGGGACAGGGGGAGACCCAGTACTTC. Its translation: CASSHPGQGETQYF.

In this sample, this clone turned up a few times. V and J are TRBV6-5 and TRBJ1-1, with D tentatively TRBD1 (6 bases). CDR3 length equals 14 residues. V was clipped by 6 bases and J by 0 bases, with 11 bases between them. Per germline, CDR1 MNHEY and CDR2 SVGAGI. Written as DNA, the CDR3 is TGTGCCAGCAGCCCCAGACAGGTGAACACTGAAGCTTTCTTT. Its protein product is CASSPRQVNTEAFF.

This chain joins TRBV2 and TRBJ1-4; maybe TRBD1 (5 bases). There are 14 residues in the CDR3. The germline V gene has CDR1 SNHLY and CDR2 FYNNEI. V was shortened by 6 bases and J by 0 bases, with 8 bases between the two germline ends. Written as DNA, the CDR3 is TGTGCCAGCAGGCCGACAGCAACTAATGAAAAACTGTTTTTT. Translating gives CASRPTATNEKLFF.

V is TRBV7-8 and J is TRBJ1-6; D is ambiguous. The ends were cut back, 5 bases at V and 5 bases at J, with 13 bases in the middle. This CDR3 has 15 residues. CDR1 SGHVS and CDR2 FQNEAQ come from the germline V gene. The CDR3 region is CASSPVVGHNSPLHF. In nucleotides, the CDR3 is TGTGCCAGCAGCCCAGTTGTGGGCCATAATTCACCCCTCCACTTT.

The CDR3 reads CASSGLAGEQFF. Written as DNA, the CDR3 is TGTGCCAGCAGTGGACTAGCGGGAGAGCAGTTCTTC. The chain links TRBV6-4 to TRBJ2-1; TRBD2 agrees at 11 bases. Germline values: CDR1 MRHNA, CDR2 SNTAGT. CDR3 length: 12 residues. V lost 4 bases to trimming and J lost 10 bases; unmatched junction nucleotides: 0.

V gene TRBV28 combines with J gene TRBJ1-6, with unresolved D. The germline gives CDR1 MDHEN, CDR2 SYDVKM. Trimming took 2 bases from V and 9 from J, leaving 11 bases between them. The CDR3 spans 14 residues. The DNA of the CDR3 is TGTGCCAGCAGTTTAACACTAGTTAGTTCACCCCTCCACTTT. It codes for CASSLTLVSSPLHF.

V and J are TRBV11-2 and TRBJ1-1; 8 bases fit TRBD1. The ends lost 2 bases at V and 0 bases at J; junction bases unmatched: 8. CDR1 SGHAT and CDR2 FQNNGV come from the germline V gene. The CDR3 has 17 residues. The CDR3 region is CASSLPGGPPLNTEAFF. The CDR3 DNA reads TGTGCCAGCAGCTTACCAGGGGGCCCACCCCTGAACACTGAAGCTTTCTTT. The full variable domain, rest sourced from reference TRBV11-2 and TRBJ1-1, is EAGVAQSPRYKIIEKRQSVAFWCNPISGHATLYWYQQILGQGPKLLIQFQNNGVVDDSQLPKDRFSAERLKGVDSTLKIQPAKLEDSAVYLCASSLPGGPPLNTEAFFGQGTRLTVV.

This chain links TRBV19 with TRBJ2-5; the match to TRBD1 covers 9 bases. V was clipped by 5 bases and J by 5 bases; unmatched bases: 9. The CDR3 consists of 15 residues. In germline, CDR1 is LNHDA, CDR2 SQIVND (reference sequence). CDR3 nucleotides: TGTGCCAGTAGTCCCGCCGGGACAGGGTTTGAGACCCAGTACTTC. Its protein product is CASSPAGTGFETQYF.

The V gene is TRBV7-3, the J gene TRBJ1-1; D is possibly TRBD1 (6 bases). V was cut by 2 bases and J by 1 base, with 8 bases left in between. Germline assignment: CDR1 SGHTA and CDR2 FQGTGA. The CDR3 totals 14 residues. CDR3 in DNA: TGTGCCAGCAGCTTACTAGGGGGGAACACTGAAGCTTTCTTT. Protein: CASSLLGGNTEAFF.

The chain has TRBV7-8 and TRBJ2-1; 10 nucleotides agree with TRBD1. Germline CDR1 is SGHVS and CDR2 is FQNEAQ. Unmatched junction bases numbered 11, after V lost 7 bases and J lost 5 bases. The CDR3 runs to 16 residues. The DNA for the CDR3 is TGTGCCAGCACCGTTACCGGGACAGGGGCTAACAATGAGCAGTTCTTC. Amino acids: CASTVTGTGANNEQFF.

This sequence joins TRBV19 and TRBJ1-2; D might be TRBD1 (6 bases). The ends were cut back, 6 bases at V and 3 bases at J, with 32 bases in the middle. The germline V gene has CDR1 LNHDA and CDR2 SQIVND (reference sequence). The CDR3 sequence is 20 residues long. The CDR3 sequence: CASSNRDNRVWGAGDYGYTF. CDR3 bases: TGTGCCAGTAGCAACCGAGACAACAGGGTATGGGGTGCCGGGGACTATGGCTACACCTTC.

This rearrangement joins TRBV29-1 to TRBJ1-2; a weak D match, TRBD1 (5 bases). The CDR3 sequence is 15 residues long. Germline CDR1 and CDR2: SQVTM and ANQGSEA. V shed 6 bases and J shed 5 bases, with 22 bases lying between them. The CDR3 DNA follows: TGCAGCGTCCAGCCCCGGGACTACCGGGGGTATGGCTACACCTTC. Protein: CSVQPRDYRGYGYTF. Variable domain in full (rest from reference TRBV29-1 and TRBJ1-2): SAVISQKPSRDICQRGTSLTIQCQVDSQVTMMFWYRQQPGQSLTLIATANQGSEATYESGFVIDKFPISRPNLTFSTLTVSNMSPEDSSIYLCSVQPRDYRGYGYTFGSGTRLTVV.

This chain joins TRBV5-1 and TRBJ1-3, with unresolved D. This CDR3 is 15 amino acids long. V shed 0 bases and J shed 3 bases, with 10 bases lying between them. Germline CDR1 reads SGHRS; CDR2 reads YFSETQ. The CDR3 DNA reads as TGCGCCAGCAGCTTGGATTCAGGCTTTGGAAACACCATATATTTT. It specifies CASSLDSGFGNTIYF.

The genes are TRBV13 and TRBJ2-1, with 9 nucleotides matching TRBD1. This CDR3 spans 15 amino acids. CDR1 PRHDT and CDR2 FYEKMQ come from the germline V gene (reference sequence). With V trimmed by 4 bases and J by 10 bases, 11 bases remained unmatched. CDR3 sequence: CASSSDGDRVKEQFF. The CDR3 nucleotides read TGTGCCAGCAGCTCCGACGGGGACAGGGTTAAAGAGCAGTTCTTC.

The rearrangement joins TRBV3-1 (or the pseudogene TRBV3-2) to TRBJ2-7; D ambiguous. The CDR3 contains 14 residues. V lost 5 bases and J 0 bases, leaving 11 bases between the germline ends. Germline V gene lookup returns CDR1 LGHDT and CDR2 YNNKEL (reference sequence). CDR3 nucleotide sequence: TGTGCCAGCAGCAAAACACGAAACTCCTACGAGCAGTACTTC. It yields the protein CASSKTRNSYEQYF.